The present entry profiles one T cell receptor (beta chain) with its context. PCR was performed using 60 Vbeta and 13 Jbeta primers. Method: immunoSEQ multiplex PCR; TCRdb's copy keeps in-frame clones and lacks some. The sample records some 130,000 clones, about 80% being singletons. Per the germline V gene, CDR1 is MNHEY and CDR2 is SMNVEV (reference sequence). The CDR3 extends over 15 amino acids. This entry belongs to a study of cytomegalovirus exposure and HLA in healthy donors. The source is a man in his thirties or forties in good health and CMV-seronegative. The chain recombines TRBV27 with TRBJ2-5; 10 positions agree with TRBD1. The last part of the DNA fits TRBJ2-7 better; the J call may be wrong. The source material was PBMCs. CDR3 DNA: TGTGCCAGCAGTTTACCACCGGGACAGGGGAACGAGCAGTACTTC. Translated, it gives CASSLPPGQGNEQYF.